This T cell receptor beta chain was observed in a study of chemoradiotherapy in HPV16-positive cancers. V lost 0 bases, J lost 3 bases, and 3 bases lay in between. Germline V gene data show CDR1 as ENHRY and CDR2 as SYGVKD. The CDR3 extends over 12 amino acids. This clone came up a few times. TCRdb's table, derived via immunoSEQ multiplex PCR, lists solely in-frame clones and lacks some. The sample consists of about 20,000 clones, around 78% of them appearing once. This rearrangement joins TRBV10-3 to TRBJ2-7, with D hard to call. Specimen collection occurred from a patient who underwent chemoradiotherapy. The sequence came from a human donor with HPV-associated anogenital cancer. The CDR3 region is CAISESGYEQYF. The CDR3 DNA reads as TGTGCCATCAGTGAGTCAGGCTACGAGCAGTACTTC.